This TCR beta chain was retrieved from a study of T cell responses to AZD1222 COVID-19 vaccine. This table comes from immunoSEQ multiplex PCR, and its TCRdb copy is limited to in-frame clones, with some not included. The sample lists tens of thousands of clones, around nine tenths seen once, with 9.5% to 13% in the top ten. Investigators merged groups given second doses at roughly 4 or roughly 12 weeks. This CDR3 is 15 amino acids long. V shed 5 bases, J shed 5 bases, and the junction held 8 bases outside the gene matches. Germline V gene lookup returns CDR1 MNHNY and CDR2 SVGAGI (reference sequence).

Sample: peripheral blood, taken 28 days after the second AZD1222 dose. The receptor's source is an adult who received the AZD1222 COVID-19 vaccine. J is TRBJ1-2 and V is TRBV6-6, with TRBD1 matching 10 bases. The CDR3 sequence: CASSARQGAGYGYTF. In nucleotides, the CDR3 is TGTGCCAGCAGTGCCCGACAGGGGGCGGGTTATGGCTACACCTTC.